These T cell receptor beta chains were read from a single sample in a study of early T cells in non-severe SARS-CoV-2 infection. TCRdb called the 5' RACE reads again in MiXCR, with one record for every CDR3 protein. The data hold roughly 28,000 distinct CDR3 sequences, with 4% to 5.5% observed a single time. The sample consisted of whole blood. The receptors were gathered from an adult who was a healthcare worker with PCR-confirmed SARS-CoV-2 infection or an uninfected control (not recorded which). Each CDR3 is given with its conserved first and last residue. Each record gives: J gene, V gene, clone size, D gene, CDR3 DNA, CDR3 protein. D genes are given only for firm matches. Expanded clones are given a class, and other clones once, few, many or no size at all.

J gene: TRBJ2-2; V gene: TRBV29-1; clone size: few; D gene: TRBD2; CDR3 DNA: TGCAGCGTTCCACACCCTCCCTCTACCGGGGGGGCCGTACCCGGGGAGCTGTTTTTT; CDR3 protein: CSVPHPPSTGGAVPGELFF
J gene: TRBJ2-7; V gene: TRBV10-2; clone size: many; D gene: NA; CDR3 DNA: TGCGCCAGCAGTGAGTTAAAGGCAGCCATCTACGAGCAGTACTTC; CDR3 protein: CASSELKAAIYEQYF
J gene: TRBJ1-2; V gene: TRBV29-1; clone size: many; D gene: NA; CDR3 DNA: TGCAGCGTTGAATTTTTGCTATCGGGTGGCTACACCTTC; CDR3 protein: CSVEFLLSGGYTF
J gene: TRBJ2-3; V gene: TRBV5-1; clone size: NA; D gene: NA; CDR3 DNA: TGCGCCAGCAGCTTGGCGACAGATACGCAGTATTTT; CDR3 protein: CASSLATDTQYF
J gene: TRBJ1-5; V gene: TRBV25-1; clone size: NA; D gene: NA; CDR3 DNA: TGTGCCAGCAACCGAGGAAATCAGCCCCAGCATTTT; CDR3 protein: CASNRGNQPQHF
J gene: TRBJ1-1; V gene: TRBV7-6; clone size: NA; D gene: TRBD1; CDR3 DNA: TGTGCCAGCAGACCTCCCCGGACAGGGGCCGAGAGTGAGGCTTTCTTT; CDR3 protein: CASRPPRTGAESEAFF
J gene: TRBJ2-4; V gene: TRBV9; clone size: many; D gene: TRBD1; CDR3 DNA: TGTGCCAGCAGCGTAACAGGGGGCTCTGCCAAAAACATTCAGTACTTC; CDR3 protein: CASSVTGGSAKNIQYF
J gene: TRBJ2-1; V gene: TRBV20-1; clone size: once; D gene: NA; CDR3 DNA: TGCAGTGCAGGAGGCAAGCAGTTCTTC; CDR3 protein: CSAGGKQFF
J gene: TRBJ1-5; V gene: TRBV5-5; clone size: many; D gene: TRBD1; CDR3 DNA: TGTGCCAGCAGACAGGACAGGGGCAATCAGCCCCAGCATTTT; CDR3 protein: CASRQDRGNQPQHF
J gene: TRBJ1-2; V gene: TRBV19; clone size: few; D gene: NA; CDR3 DNA: TGTGCCAGTAGTAGCCCGAGGAGCGGAGGCCACTATGGCTACACCTTC; CDR3 protein: CASSSPRSGGHYGYTF
J gene: TRBJ2-2; V gene: TRBV2; clone size: NA; D gene: TRBD2; CDR3 DNA: TGTGCCAGCAGCTCGCTAGCGGGAGGGTTATCCGGGGAGCTGTTTTTT; CDR3 protein: CASSSLAGGLSGELFF
J gene: TRBJ2-2; V gene: TRBV5-1; clone size: few; D gene: NA; CDR3 DNA: TGCGCCAGCAGCTTCACAGGGCTTTCCGGGGAGCTGTTTTTT; CDR3 protein: CASSFTGLSGELFF
J gene: TRBJ2-1; V gene: TRBV19; clone size: medium-sized; D gene: TRBD2; CDR3 DNA: TGTGCCAGTAGCCCTAGCGGAGGGGCCTACAATGAGCAGTTCTTC; CDR3 protein: CASSPSGGAYNEQFF
J gene: TRBJ1-6; V gene: TRBV20-1; clone size: many; D gene: TRBD1; CDR3 DNA: TGCAGTGCTAGATACCGTGACAGGGGGCGCGCTTTGGATTCACCCCTCCACTTT; CDR3 protein: CSARYRDRGRALDSPLHF
J gene: TRBJ2-7; V gene: TRBV6-4; clone size: few; D gene: TRBD1; CDR3 DNA: TGTGCCAGCAGTGACGTGACAGGGGTGCAGTACTTC; CDR3 protein: CASSDVTGVQYF
J gene: TRBJ2-3; V gene: TRBV5-1; clone size: NA; D gene: NA; CDR3 DNA: TGCGCCAGCAGCTATGAGCCCGAGAGTTCAGATACGCAGTATTTT; CDR3 protein: CASSYEPESSDTQYF
J gene: TRBJ1-2; V gene: TRBV4-1; clone size: few; D gene: NA; CDR3 DNA: TGCGCCAGCAGCCCGGTACCCGGGCCGCGTGTTGACACCTTC; CDR3 protein: CASSPVPGPRVDTF
J gene: TRBJ1-6; V gene: TRBV20-1; clone size: NA; D gene: NA; CDR3 DNA: TGCAGTGCTAGGGGGACCACCGCAAATAATTCACCCCTCCACTTT; CDR3 protein: CSARGTTANNSPLHF
J gene: TRBJ2-1; V gene: TRBV19; clone size: few; D gene: TRBD2; CDR3 DNA: TGTGCCAGTACTCCGCGGGGGAGCTCCTACAATGAGCAGTTCTTC; CDR3 protein: CASTPRGSSYNEQFF
J gene: TRBJ2-1; V gene: TRBV15; clone size: NA; D gene: TRBD2; CDR3 DNA: TGTGCCACCAGCAGACCTCCTAGCGGCCACAATGAGCAGTTCTTC; CDR3 protein: CATSRPPSGHNEQFF